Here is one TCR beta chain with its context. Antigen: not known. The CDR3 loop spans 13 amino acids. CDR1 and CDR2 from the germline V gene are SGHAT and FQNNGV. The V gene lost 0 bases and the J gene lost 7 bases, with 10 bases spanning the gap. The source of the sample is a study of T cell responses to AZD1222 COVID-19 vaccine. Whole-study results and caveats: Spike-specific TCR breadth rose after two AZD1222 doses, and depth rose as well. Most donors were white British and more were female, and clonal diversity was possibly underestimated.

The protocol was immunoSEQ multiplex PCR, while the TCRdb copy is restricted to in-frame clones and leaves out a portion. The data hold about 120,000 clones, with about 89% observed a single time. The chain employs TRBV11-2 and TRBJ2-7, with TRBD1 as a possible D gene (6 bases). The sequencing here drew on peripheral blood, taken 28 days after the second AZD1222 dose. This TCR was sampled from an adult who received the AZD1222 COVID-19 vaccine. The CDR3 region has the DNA TGTGCCAGCAGCTTAGATCGTACAGGGGAGCAGTACTTC. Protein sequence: CASSLDRTGEQYF.